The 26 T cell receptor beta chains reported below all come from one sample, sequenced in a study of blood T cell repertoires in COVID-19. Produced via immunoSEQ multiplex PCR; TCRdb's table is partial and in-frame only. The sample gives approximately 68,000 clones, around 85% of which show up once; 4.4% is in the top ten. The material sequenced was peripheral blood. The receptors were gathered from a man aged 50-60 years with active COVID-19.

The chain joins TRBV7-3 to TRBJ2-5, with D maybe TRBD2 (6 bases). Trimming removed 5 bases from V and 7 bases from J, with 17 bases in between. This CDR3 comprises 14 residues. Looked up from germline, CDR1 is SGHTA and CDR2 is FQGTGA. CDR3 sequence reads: CASSQGTRGGTQYF. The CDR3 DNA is TGTGCCAGCAGCCAAGGGACGCGGGGTGGGACCCAGTACTTC.

CDR3 nucleotides: TGTGCCTGGGATGAGGGGACAGATAATGAAAAACTGTTTTTT. Protein: CAWDEGTDNEKLFF. This sequence joins TRBV30 and TRBJ1-4; the match to TRBD1 covers 7 bases. Trimming at V came to 5 bases and at J to 4 bases, leaving 7 bases not matched to a gene. The CDR3 has 14 residues. Germline assignment: CDR1 GTSNPN and CDR2 SVGIG (reference sequence).

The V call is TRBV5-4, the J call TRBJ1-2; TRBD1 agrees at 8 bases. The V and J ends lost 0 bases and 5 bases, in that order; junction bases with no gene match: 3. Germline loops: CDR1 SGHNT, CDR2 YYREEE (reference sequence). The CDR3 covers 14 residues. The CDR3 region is CASSLENRGYGYTF. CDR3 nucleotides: TGTGCCAGCAGCTTGGAAAACAGGGGGTATGGCTACACCTTC.

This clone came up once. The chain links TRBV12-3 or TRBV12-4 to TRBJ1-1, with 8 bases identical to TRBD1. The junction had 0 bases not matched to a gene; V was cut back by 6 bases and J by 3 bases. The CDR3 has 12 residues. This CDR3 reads CASRDRDTEAFF. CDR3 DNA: TGTGCCAGCAGGGACAGGGACACTGAAGCTTTCTTT.

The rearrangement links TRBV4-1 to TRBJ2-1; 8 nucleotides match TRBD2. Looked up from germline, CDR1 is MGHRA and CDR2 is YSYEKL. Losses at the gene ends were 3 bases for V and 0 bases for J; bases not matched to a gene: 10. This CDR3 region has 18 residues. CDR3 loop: CASSQRDLGLASYNEQFF. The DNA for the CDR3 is TGCGCCAGCAGCCAGCGGGACCTTGGACTAGCCTCCTACAATGAGCAGTTCTTC.

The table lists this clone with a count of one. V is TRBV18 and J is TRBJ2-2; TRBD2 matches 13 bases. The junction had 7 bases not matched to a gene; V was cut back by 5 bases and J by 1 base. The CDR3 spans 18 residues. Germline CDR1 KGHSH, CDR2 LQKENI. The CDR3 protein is CASSEGTSGALNTGELFF. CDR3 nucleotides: TGTGCCAGCTCAGAAGGGACTAGCGGGGCCTTGAACACCGGGGAGCTGTTTTTT.

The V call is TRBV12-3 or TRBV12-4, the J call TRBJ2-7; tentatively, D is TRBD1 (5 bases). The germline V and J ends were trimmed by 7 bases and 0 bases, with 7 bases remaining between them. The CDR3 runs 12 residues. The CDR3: CASTDSSYEQYF. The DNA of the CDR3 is TGTGCCAGCACAGACAGCTCCTACGAGCAGTACTTC.

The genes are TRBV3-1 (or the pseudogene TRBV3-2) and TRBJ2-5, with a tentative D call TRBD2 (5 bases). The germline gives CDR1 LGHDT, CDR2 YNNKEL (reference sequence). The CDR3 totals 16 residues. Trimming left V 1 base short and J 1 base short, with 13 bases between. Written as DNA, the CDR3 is TGTGCCAGCAGCCAAGTTGCGAGGGCAACCCAAGAGACCCAGTACTTC. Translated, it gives CASSQVARATQETQYF.

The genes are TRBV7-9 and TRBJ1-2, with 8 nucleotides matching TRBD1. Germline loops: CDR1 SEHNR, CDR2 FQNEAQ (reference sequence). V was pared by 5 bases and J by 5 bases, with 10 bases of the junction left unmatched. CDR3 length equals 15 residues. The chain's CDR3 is CASSPGQGVGYGYTF. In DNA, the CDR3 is TGTGCCAGCAGCCCCGGACAGGGTGTTGGGTATGGCTACACCTTC.

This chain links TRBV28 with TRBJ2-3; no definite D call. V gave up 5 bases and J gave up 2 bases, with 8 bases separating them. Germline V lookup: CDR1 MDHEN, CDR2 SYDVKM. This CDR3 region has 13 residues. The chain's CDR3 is CASSKQITDTQYF. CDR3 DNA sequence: TGTGCCAGCAGTAAACAGATCACAGATACGCAGTATTTT.

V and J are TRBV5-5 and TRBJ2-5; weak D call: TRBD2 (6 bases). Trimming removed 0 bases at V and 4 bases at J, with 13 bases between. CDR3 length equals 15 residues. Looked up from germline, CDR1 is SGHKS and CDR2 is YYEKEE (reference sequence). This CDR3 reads CASSLELRGVETQYF. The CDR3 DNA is TGTGCCAGCAGCTTGGAGTTGCGGGGAGTAGAGACCCAGTACTTC.

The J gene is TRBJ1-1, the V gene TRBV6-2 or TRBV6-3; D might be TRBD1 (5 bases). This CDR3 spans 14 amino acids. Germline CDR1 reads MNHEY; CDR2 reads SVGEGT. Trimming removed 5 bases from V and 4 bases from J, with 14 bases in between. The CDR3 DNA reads TGTGCCAGCAGTCAACAACAGGTCGCCACTGAAGCTTTCTTT. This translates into CASSQQQVATEAFF.

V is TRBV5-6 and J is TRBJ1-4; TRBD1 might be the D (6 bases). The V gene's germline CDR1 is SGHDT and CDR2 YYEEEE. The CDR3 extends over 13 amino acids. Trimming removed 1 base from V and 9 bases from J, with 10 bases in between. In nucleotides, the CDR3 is TGTGCCAGCAGCTTGTACAGGGCCAAAAAACTGTTTTTT. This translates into CASSLYRAKKLFF.

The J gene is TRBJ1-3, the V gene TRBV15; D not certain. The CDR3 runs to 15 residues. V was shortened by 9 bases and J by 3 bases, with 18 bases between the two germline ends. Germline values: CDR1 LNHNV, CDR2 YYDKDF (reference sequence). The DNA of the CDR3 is TGTGCCACAGAGAGGCGGTCTCAGCGTGGAAACACCATATATTTT. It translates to CATERRSQRGNTIYF.

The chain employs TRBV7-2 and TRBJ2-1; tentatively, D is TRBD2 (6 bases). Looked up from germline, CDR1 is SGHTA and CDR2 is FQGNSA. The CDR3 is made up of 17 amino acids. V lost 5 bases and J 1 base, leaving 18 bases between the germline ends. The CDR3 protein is CASSTRGTPISYNEQFF. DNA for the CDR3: TGTGCCAGCAGCACCCGCGGGACTCCGATTTCCTACAATGAGCAGTTCTTC.

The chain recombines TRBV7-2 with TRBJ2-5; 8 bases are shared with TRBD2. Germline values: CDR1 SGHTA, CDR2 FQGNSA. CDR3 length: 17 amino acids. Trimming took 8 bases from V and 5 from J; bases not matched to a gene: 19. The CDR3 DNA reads TGTGCCAGCTCCTTGGGGGGGACTAGTCTGCGAATGGAGACCCAGTACTTC. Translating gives CASSLGGTSLRMETQYF.

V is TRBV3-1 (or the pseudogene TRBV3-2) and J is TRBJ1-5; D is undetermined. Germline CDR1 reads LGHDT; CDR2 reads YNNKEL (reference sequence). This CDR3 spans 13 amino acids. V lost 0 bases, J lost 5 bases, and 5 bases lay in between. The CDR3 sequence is CASSQDYDQPQHF. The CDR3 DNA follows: TGTGCCAGCAGCCAAGATTATGATCAGCCCCAGCATTTT.

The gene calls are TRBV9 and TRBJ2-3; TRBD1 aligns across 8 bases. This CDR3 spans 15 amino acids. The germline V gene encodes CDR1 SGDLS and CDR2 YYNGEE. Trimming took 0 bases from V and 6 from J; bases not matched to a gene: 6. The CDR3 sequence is CASSVAAGGLDTQYF. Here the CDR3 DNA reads TGTGCCAGCAGCGTAGCGGCAGGGGGCCTGGATACGCAGTATTTT.

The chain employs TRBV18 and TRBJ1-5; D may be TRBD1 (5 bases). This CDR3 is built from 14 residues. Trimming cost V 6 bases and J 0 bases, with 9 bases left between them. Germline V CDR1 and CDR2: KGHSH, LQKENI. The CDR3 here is CASSQQDSNQPQHF. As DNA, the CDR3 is TGTGCCAGCTCGCAACAGGATAGCAATCAGCCCCAGCATTTT.

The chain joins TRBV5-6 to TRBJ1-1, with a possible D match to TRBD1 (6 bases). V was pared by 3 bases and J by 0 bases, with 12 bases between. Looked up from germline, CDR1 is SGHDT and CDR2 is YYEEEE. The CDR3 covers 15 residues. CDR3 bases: TGTGCCAGCAGCTACGGACAGATAATGAACACTGAAGCTTTCTTT. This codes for CASSYGQIMNTEAFF.

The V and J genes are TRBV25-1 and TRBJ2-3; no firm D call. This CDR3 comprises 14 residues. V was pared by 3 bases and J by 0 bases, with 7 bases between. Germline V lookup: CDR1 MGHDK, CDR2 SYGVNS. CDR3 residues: CASSDQRSTDTQYF. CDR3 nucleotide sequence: TGTGCCAGCAGTGATCAGAGGAGCACAGATACGCAGTATTTT.

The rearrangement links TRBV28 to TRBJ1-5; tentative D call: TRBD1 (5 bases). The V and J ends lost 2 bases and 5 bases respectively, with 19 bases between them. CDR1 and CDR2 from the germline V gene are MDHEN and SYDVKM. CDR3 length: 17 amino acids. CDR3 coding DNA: TGTGCCAGCAGTTTAAGGGCAGGGATGGTTTACCATCAGCCCCAGCATTTT. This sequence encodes CASSLRAGMVYHQPQHF. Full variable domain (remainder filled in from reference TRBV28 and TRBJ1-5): DVKVTQSSRYLVKRTGEKVFLECVQDMDHENMFWYRQDPGLGLRLIYFSYDVKMKEKGDIPEGYSVSREKKERFSLILESASTNQTSMYLCASSLRAGMVYHQPQHFGDGTRLSIL.

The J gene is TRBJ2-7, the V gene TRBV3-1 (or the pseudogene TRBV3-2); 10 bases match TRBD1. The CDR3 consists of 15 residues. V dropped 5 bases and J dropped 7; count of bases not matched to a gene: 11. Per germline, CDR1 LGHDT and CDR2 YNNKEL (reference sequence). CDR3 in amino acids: CASSTPRTGGREQYF. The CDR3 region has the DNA TGTGCCAGCAGCACCCCCAGGACAGGGGGTAGGGAGCAGTACTTC.

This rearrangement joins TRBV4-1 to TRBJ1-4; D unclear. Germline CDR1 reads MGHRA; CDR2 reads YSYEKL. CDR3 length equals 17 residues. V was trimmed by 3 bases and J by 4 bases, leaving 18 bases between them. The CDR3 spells CASSQRGGGRVNEKLFF. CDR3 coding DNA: TGCGCCAGCAGCCAGCGTGGAGGCGGGAGGGTTAATGAAAAACTGTTTTTT.

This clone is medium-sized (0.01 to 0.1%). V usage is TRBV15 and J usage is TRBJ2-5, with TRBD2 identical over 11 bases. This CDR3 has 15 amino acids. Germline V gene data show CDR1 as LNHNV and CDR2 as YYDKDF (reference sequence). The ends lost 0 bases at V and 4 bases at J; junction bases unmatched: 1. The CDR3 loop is CATSRDSGGAETQYF. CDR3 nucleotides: TGTGCCACCAGCAGAGATAGCGGGGGGGCAGAGACCCAGTACTTC.

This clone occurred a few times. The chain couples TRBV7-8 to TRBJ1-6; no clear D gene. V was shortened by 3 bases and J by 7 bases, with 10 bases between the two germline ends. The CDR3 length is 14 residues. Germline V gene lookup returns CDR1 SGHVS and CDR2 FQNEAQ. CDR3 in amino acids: CASSFPQQNSPLHF. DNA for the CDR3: TGTGCCAGCAGCTTTCCCCAACAGAATTCACCCCTCCACTTT.